The 18 T cell receptor beta chains below were found in one sample sequenced in a study of blood T cells in healthy people across ages. A second PCR, run for roughly 7 to 12 cycles, used a sample-barcoded 5' primer plus a J-beta primer mix. MiXCR, run by TCRdb on the 5' RACE reads, gives a single entry per CDR3 protein. The table lists approximately 900,000 distinct CDR3 sequences, 29% of them singletons. This sample was also put to use in a study of T cells of mothers and their children.

The specimen was blood. All receptors come from a woman between 35 and 50 years old in good health.

In this sample, this clonotype turned up many times. This chain uses TRBV6-5 with TRBJ1-5; unclear D gene. Trimming stripped 5 bases from V and 3 bases from J, with 8 bases between. CDR3 length: 13 amino acids. Germline V lookup: CDR1 MNHEY, CDR2 SVGAGI. The CDR3 here is CASSESTNQPQHF. CDR3 nucleotide sequence: TGTGCCAGCAGTGAAAGTACCAATCAGCCCCAGCATTTT.

This clonotype has more than one count but fewer than ten. An end of the junction differs from the germline gene, which may be a read error. The chain employs TRBV20-1 and TRBJ2-7; D uncertain. Germline loops: CDR1 DFQATT, CDR2 SNEGSKA (reference sequence). The CDR3 is 13 residues long. This CDR3 is CSAGDAGSYEQYF. The DNA of the CDR3 is TGCAGTGCTGGAGATGCCGGCTCCTACGAGCAGTACTTC.

This clonotype was detected only once. This chain joins TRBV10-3 and TRBJ1-1; 9 bases line up with TRBD1. This CDR3 contains 15 residues. Germline V gene data show CDR1 as ENHRY and CDR2 as SYGVKD. V lost 6 bases and J lost 1; bases outside the gene matches: 6. CDR3 bases: TGTGCCATCAGGGGACAGGGAGGTGCGAACACTGAAGCTTTCTTT. Encoded protein: CAIRGQGGANTEAFF.

This clonotype was counted only a few times. This may be a read error: a much more frequent sequence differs by one nucleotide. The V call is TRBV5-6, the J call TRBJ2-1, with 9 bases matching TRBD2. The V gene's germline CDR1 is SGHDT and CDR2 YYEEEE. The CDR3 runs to 17 residues. The CDR3, as DNA: TGTGCCAGCGGCTTGGAGTTCGGCGGGGGGGATTACAATGAGCAGTTCTTC. Its translation is CASGLEFGGGDYNEQFF.

This clonotype turned up a few times. The V gene is TRBV7-7, the J gene TRBJ2-3; no firm D call. Trimming pared 1 base from V and 3 bases from J, leaving 8 bases between. CDR3 size: 14 residues. Looked up from germline, CDR1 is SSHAT and CDR2 is FNYEAQ (reference sequence). DNA for the CDR3: TGTGCCAGCAGCTTAGGGACCGAGACAGATACGCAGTATTTT. Its protein product is CASSLGTETDTQYF.

This chain links TRBV12-3 or TRBV12-4 with TRBJ2-7; 7 bases line up with TRBD2. The length of the CDR3 is 16 residues. The junction had 8 bases not matched to a gene; V was cut back by 1 base and J by 2 bases. CDR3 protein: CASSLVSLGGTYEQYF. The CDR3 bases are TGTGCCAGCAGTTTAGTTAGCCTCGGGGGGACCTACGAGCAGTACTTC.

The chain combines TRBV29-1 with TRBJ2-1; 12 bases align to TRBD2. This CDR3 region has 13 residues. Losses at the gene ends were 6 bases for V and 13 bases for J; bases not matched to a gene: 10. CDR1 and CDR2 from the germline V gene are SQVTM and ANQGSEA. The CDR3 reads CSVVPSGGAGQFF. The CDR3 DNA reads TGCAGCGTCGTGCCTAGCGGGGGGGCAGGACAGTTCTTC.

This chain links TRBV28 with TRBJ1-2; 7 positions agree with TRBD1. Germline V gives CDR1 MDHEN, CDR2 SYDVKM. This CDR3 is 17 amino acids long. The junction had 19 bases not matched to a gene; V was cut back by 4 bases and J by 8 bases. The CDR3 region has the DNA TGTGCCAGCAGTTCATCCGACGGTACGGGACAGTCAAGGGGCTACACCTTC. Translated, it gives CASSSSDGTGQSRGYTF.

This clonotype was seen ten or more times. V is TRBV6-2 or TRBV6-3 and J is TRBJ2-7, with D unclear. CDR3 length: 12 residues. Germline V gene data show CDR1 as MNHEY and CDR2 as SVGEGT. V was trimmed by 6 bases and J by 5 bases, leaving 11 bases between them. CDR3 sequence reads: CASRIDRDEQYF. In nucleotides, the CDR3 is TGTGCCAGCAGAATCGACCGAGACGAGCAGTACTTC.

The genes are TRBV5-4 and TRBJ2-2; a possible D gene is TRBD1 (6 bases). Germline V gene sequence: CDR1 SGHNT, CDR2 YYREEE (reference sequence). This CDR3 has 15 amino acids. Deletions cut 4 bases from V and 2 bases from J, with 12 bases between. The CDR3 nucleotides read TGTGCCAGCAGCCCTCCGGACAGAAACACCGGGGAGCTGTTTTTT. Residues: CASSPPDRNTGELFF.

The sample holds many counts of this clonotype. J is TRBJ1-4 and V is TRBV5-5, with 11 bases that match TRBD1. V trimming: 3 bases; J trimming: 7 bases; junction bases outside the gene matches: 5. The CDR3 runs to 15 residues. In germline, CDR1 is SGHKS, CDR2 YYEKEE (reference sequence). Here the CDR3 reads CASSSTGTGGEKLFF. The CDR3 region has the DNA TGTGCCAGCAGCTCCACCGGGACAGGGGGTGAAAAACTGTTTTTT. The full variable domain, its missing parts supplied by reference TRBV5-5 and TRBJ1-4, is DAGVTQSPTHLIKTRGQQVTLRCSPISGHKSVSWYQQVLGQGPQFIFQYYEKEERGRGNFPDRFSARQFPNYSSELNVNALLLGDSALYLCASSSTGTGGEKLFFGSGTQLSVL.

This clonotype was detected a few times. The rearrangement joins TRBV27 to TRBJ1-2; D is unresolved. CDR1 and CDR2 from the germline V gene are MNHEY and SMNVEV (reference sequence). This CDR3 has 13 amino acids. Trimming took off 4 bases at V and 7 bases at J, with 13 bases between the two ends. The CDR3 nucleotides read TGTGCCAGCAGTTGGGGTGTGTGGGGTGGCTACACCTTC. Residues: CASSWGVWGGYTF.

This clonotype was picked up a small number of times. The V call is TRBV11-2, the J call TRBJ2-1; TRBD2 is a possible D gene (5 bases). CDR3 length equals 15 residues. The germline CDR1 and CDR2 sequences are SGHAT and FQNNGV. The V end lost 6 bases, the J end lost 1 base, and 13 bases lay between the germline ends. The CDR3, as DNA: TGTGCCAGCAGTCACCATACTAGATCCTACAATGAGCAGTTCTTC. Its translation: CASSHHTRSYNEQFF.

Ten or more counts support this clonotype. This chain connects TRBV9 to TRBJ1-1, with TRBD1 as a possible D gene (6 bases). V dropped 3 bases and J dropped 1 base, with 10 bases sitting between them. This CDR3 contains 14 residues. Germline CDR1 is SGDLS and CDR2 is YYNGEE. Written as DNA, the CDR3 is TGTGCCAGCAGCGCCCAGGGACAGAACACTGAAGCTTTCTTT. Translated, it gives CASSAQGQNTEAFF. The complete variable domain, with remaining parts taken from reference TRBV9 and TRBJ1-1, reads DSGVTQTPKHLITATGQRVTLRCSPRSGDLSVYWYQQSLDQGLQFLIQYYNGEERAKGNILERFSAQQFPDLHSELNLSSLELGDSALYFCASSAQGQNTEAFFGQGTRLTVV.

The chain employs TRBV6-6 and TRBJ2-2; TRBD2 might be the D (6 bases). V was trimmed by 5 bases and J by 1 base, leaving 14 bases between them. The CDR3 loop spans 16 amino acids. Per the germline V gene, CDR1 is MNHNY and CDR2 is SVGAGI (reference sequence). CDR3 in DNA: TGTGCCAGCAGTGCCCTCGGGACTCAGAACACCGGGGAGCTGTTTTTT. Translated, it gives CASSALGTQNTGELFF.

This sequence joins TRBV29-1 and TRBJ2-7, with TRBD2 matching over 11 bases. The CDR3 consists of 15 residues. The ends lost 5 bases at V and 0 bases at J; junction bases unmatched: 6. Looked up from germline, CDR1 is SQVTM and CDR2 is ANQGSEA. CDR3 DNA sequence: TGCAGCGTTTCCGGGACTAGCGGATCCTCCTACGAGCAGTACTTC. Translation: CSVSGTSGSSYEQYF.

Only a few counts were recorded for this clonotype. This rearrangement joins TRBV15 to TRBJ2-5; TRBD1 might be the D (6 bases). CDR3 length: 13 residues. V was clipped by 2 bases and J by 7 bases, with 11 bases between them. CDR1 LNHNV and CDR2 YYDKDF come from the germline V gene (reference sequence). Written as DNA, the CDR3 is TGTGCCACCAGCAGACAGGGGCTGAGGACCCAGTACTTC. As protein: CATSRQGLRTQYF.

The J gene is TRBJ2-7, the V gene TRBV6-5, with D perhaps matching TRBD1 (5 bases). Germline CDR1 MNHEY, CDR2 SVGAGI. This CDR3 spans 12 amino acids. Trimming took off 5 bases at V and 3 bases at J, with 8 bases between the two ends. This CDR3 reads CASSAGYYEQYF. In DNA form, the CDR3 reads TGTGCCAGCAGTGCAGGGTACTACGAGCAGTACTTC.